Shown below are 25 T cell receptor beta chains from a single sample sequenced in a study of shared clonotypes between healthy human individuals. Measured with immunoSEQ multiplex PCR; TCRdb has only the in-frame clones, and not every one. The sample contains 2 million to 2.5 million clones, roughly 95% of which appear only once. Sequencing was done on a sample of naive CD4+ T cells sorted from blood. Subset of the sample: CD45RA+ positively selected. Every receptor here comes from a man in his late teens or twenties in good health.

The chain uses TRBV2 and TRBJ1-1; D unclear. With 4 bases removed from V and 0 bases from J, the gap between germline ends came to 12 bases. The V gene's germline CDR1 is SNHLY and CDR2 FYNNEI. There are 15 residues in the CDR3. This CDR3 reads CASSVAGPMNTEAFF. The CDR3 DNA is TGTGCCAGCAGTGTCGCAGGCCCTATGAACACTGAAGCTTTCTTT. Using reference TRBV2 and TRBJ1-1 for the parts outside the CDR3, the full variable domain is EPEVTQTPSHQVTQMGQEVILRCVPISNHLYFYWYRQILGQKVEFLVSFYNNEISEKSEIFDDQFSVERPDGSNFTLKIRSTKLEDSAMYFCASSVAGPMNTEAFFGQGTRLTVV.

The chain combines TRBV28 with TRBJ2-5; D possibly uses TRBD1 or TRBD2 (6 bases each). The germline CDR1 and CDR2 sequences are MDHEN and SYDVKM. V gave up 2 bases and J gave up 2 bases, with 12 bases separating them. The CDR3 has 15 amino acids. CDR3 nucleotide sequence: TGTGCCAGCAGTTTACTAGGGGGGCCTCAAGAGACCCAGTACTTC. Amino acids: CASSLLGGPQETQYF.

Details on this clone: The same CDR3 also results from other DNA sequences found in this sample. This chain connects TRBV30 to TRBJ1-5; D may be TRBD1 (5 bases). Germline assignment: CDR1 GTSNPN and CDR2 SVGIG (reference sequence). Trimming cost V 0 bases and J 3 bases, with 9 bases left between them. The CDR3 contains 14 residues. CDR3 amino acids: CAWSVTGLNQPQHF. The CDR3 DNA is TGTGCCTGGAGTGTAACGGGGCTCAATCAGCCCCAGCATTTT.

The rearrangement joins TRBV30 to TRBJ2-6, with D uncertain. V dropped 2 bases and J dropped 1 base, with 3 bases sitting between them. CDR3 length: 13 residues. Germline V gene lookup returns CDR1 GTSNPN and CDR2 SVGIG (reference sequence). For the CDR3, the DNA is TGTGCCTGGAGTACATCTGGGGCCAACGTCCTGACTTTC. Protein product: CAWSTSGANVLTF.

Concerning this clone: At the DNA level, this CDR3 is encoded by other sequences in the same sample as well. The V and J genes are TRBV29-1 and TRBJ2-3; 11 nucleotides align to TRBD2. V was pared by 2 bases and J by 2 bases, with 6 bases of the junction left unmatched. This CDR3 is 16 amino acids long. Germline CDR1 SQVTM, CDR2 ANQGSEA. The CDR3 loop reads CSVELPSGGPTDTQYF. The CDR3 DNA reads TGCAGCGTTGAACTGCCTAGCGGGGGGCCCACAGATACGCAGTATTTT.

CDR3 region: CASSPGNKAPLHF. The CDR3 DNA reads TGCGCCAGCAGTCCAGGGAACAAAGCACCCCTCCACTTT. The chain combines TRBV5-1 with TRBJ1-6; the D gene is possibly TRBD1 (5 bases). The CDR3 covers 13 residues. Germline V gene lookup returns CDR1 SGHRS and CDR2 YFSETQ. Trimming took off 5 bases at V and 11 bases at J, with 14 bases between the two ends. Complete variable domain (other parts from reference TRBV5-1 and TRBJ1-6): KAGVTQTPRYLIKTRGQQVTLSCSPISGHRSVSWYQQTPGQGLQFLFEYFSETQRNKGNFPGRFSGRQFSNSRSEMNVSTLELGDSALYLCASSPGNKAPLHFGNGTRLTVT.

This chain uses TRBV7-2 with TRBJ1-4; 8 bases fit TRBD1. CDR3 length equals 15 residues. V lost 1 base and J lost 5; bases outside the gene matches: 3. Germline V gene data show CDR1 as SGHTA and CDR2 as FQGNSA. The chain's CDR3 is CASSLDRGSNEKLFF. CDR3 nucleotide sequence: TGTGCCAGCAGCTTAGACAGGGGGTCGAATGAAAAACTGTTTTTT.

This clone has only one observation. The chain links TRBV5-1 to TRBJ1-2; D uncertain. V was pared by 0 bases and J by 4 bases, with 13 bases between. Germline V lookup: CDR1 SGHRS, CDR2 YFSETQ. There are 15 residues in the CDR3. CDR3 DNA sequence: TGCGCCAGCAGCTTGGAAGTATACGGCCCCTATGGCTACACCTTC. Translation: CASSLEVYGPYGYTF.

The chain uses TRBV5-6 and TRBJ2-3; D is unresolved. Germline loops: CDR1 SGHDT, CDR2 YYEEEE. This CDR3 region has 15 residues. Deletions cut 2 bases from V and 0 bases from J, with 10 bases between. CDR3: CASSFSALSTDTQYF. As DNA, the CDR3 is TGTGCCAGCAGCTTTTCCGCCCTTAGCACAGATACGCAGTATTTT.

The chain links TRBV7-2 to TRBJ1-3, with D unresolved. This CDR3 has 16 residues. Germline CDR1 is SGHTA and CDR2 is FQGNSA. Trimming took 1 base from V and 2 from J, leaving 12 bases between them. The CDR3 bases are TGTGCCAGCAGCTTAGTGAGAGGGATAACTGGAAACACCATATATTTT. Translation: CASSLVRGITGNTIYF.

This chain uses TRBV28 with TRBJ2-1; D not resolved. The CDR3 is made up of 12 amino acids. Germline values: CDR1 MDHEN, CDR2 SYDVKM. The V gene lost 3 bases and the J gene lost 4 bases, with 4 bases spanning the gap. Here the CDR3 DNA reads TGTGCCAGCAGTTTTAGATACAATGAGCAGTTCTTC. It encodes CASSFRYNEQFF.

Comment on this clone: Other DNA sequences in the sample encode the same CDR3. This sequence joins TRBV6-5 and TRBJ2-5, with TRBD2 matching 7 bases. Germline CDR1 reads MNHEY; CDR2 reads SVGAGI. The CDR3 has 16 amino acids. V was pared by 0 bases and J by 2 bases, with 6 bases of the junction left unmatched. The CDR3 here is CASSYSRRGGQETQYF. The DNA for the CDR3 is TGTGCCAGCAGTTACTCGCGGAGGGGAGGGCAAGAGACCCAGTACTTC.

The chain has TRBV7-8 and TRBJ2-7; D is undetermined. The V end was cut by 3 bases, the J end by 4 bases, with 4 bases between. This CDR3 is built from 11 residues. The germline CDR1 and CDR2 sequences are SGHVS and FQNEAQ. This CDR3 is CASSFEYEQYF. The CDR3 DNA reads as TGTGCCAGCAGCTTCGAGTACGAGCAGTACTTC.

In nucleotides, the CDR3 is TGTGCCTGGAGATCGGGACAGGGGCCACCCTCTGGGGCCAACGTCCTGACTTTC. Encoded protein: CAWRSGQGPPSGANVLTF. The chain couples TRBV30 to TRBJ2-6, with 10 positions matching TRBD1. Germline values: CDR1 GTSNPN, CDR2 SVGIG (reference sequence). V shed 3 bases and J 0 bases; nucleotides not matched to a gene: 8. The CDR3 is 18 residues long. The whole variable domain, remainder taken from reference TRBV30 and TRBJ2-6, is SQTIHQWPATLVQPVGSPLSLECTVEGTSNPNLYWYRQAAGRGLQLLFYSVGIGQISSEVPQNLSASRPQDRQFILSSKKLLLSDSGFYLCAWRSGQGPPSGANVLTFGAGSRLTVL.

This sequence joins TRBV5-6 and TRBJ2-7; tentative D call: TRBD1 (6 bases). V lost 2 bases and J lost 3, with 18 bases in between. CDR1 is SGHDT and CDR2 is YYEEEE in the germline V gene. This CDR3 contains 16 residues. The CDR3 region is CASSFTTRTADYEQYF. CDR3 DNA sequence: TGTGCCAGCAGCTTTACCACGAGGACAGCCGACTACGAGCAGTACTTC.

The CDR3 loop is CASSTTSGGDEKLFF. CDR3 nucleotides: TGTGCCAGCAGCACAACGTCGGGTGGTGATGAAAAACTGTTTTTT. J is TRBJ1-4 and V is TRBV7-9; no clear D gene. CDR1 is SEHNR, CDR2 FQNEAQ, per germline (reference sequence). Trimming took off 5 bases at V and 6 bases at J, with 16 bases between the two ends. This CDR3 is 15 amino acids long. The full variable domain, rest sourced from reference TRBV7-9 and TRBJ1-4, is DTGVSQNPRHKITKRGQNVTFRCDPISEHNRLYWYRQTLGQGPEFLTYFQNEAQLEKSRLLSDRFSAERPKGSFSTLEIQRTEQGDSAMYLCASSTTSGGDEKLFFGSGTQLSVL.

Written as DNA, the CDR3 is TGTGCCAGCTCACCACCGGGGGTAACGCTTACAGGGAAGGTGAACGAGCAGTACTTC. Translating it yields CASSPPGVTLTGKVNEQYF. The chain joins TRBV18 to TRBJ2-7, with a weak D call TRBD1 (6 bases). Trimming pared 0 bases from V and 5 bases from J, leaving 26 bases between. Germline-derived CDR1 and CDR2 are KGHSH and LQKENI. This CDR3 is built from 19 residues.

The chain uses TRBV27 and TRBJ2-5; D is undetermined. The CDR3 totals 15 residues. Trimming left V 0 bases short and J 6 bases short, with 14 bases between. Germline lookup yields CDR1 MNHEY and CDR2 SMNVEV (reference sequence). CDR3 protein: CASSLSTARVKTQYF. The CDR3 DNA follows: TGTGCCAGCAGTTTATCGACCGCGAGAGTGAAGACCCAGTACTTC.

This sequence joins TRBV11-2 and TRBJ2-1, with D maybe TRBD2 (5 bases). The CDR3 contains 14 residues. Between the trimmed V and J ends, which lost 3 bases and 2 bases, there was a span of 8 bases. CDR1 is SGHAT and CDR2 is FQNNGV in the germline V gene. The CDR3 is CASSFEGAYNEQFF. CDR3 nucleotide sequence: TGTGCCAGCAGCTTTGAGGGAGCCTACAATGAGCAGTTCTTC. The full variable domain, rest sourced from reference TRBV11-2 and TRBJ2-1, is EAGVAQSPRYKIIEKRQSVAFWCNPISGHATLYWYQQILGQGPKLLIQFQNNGVVDDSQLPKDRFSAERLKGVDSTLKIQPAKLEDSAVYLCASSFEGAYNEQFFGPGTRLTVL.

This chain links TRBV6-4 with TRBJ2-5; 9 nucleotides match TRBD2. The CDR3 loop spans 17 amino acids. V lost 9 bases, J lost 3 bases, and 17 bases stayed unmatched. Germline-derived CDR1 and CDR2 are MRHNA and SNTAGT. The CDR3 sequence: CASGGSLAGETEETQYF. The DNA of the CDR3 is TGTGCCAGTGGAGGGTCCTTAGCGGGGGAGACAGAAGAGACCCAGTACTTC.

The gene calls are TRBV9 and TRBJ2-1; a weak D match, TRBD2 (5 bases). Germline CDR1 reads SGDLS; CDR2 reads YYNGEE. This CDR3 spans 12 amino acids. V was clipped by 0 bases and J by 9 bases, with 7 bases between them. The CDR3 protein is CASSVDRGEQFF. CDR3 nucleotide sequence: TGTGCCAGCAGCGTAGACCGGGGTGAGCAGTTCTTC.

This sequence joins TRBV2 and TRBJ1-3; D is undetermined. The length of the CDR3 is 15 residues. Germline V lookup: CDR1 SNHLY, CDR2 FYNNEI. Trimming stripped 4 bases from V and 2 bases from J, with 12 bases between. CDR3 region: CASSGHSITGNTIYF. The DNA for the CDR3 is TGTGCCAGCAGTGGGCACAGCATTACTGGAAACACCATATATTTT.

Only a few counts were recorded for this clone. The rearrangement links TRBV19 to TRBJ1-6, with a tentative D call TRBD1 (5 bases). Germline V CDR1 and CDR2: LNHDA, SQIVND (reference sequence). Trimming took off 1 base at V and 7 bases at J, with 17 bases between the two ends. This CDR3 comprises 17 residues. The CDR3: CASSIARDWRENSPLHF. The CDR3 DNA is TGTGCCAGTAGTATAGCCAGGGATTGGAGAGAAAATTCACCCCTCCACTTT. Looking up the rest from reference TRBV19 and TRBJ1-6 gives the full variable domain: DGGITQSPKYLFRKEGQNVTLSCEQNLNHDAMYWYRQDPGQGLRLIYYSQIVNDFQKGDIAEGYSVSREKKESFPLTVTSAQKNPTAFYLCASSIARDWRENSPLHFGNGTRLTVT.

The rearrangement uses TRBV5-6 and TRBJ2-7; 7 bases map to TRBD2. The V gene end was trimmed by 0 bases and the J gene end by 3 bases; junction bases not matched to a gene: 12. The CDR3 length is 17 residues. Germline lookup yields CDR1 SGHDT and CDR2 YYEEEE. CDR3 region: CASSLDVGGGRIYEQYF. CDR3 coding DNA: TGTGCCAGCAGCTTGGATGTCGGCGGGGGTAGAATCTACGAGCAGTACTTC.

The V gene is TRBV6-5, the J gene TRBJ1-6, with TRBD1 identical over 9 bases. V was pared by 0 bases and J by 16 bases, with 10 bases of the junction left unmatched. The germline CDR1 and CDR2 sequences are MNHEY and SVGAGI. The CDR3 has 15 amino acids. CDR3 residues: CASSYSGQGLLVLHF. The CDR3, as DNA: TGTGCCAGCAGTTACTCGGGACAGGGTCTGCTGGTACTCCACTTT.